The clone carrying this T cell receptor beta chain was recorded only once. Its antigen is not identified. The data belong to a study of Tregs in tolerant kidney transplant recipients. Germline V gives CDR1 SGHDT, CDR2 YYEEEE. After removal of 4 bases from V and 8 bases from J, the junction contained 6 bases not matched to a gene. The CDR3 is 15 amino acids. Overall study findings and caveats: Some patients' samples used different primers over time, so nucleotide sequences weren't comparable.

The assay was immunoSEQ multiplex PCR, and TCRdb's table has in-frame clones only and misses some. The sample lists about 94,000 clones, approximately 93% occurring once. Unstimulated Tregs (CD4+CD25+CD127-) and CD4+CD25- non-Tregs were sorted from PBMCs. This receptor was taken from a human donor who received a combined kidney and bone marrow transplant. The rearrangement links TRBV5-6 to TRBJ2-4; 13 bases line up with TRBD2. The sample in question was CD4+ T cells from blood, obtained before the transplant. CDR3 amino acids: CASSTPLAGGDIQYF. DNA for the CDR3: TGTGCCAGCAGCACGCCACTAGCGGGGGGGGACATTCAGTACTTC.